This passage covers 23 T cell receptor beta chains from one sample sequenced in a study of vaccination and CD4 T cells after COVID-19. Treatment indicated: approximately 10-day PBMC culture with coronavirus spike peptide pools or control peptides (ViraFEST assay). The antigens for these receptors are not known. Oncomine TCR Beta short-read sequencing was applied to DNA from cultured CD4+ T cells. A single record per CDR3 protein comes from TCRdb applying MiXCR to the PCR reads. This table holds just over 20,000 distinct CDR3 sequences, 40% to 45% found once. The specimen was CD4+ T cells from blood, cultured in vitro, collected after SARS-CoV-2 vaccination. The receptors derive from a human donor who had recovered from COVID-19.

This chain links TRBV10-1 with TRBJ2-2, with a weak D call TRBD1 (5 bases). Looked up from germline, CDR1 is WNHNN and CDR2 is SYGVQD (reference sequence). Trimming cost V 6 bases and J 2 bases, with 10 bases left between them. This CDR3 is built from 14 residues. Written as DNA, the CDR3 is TGCGCCAGCAGACACAGGACCAACACCGGGGAGCTGTTTTTT. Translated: CASRHRTNTGELFF.

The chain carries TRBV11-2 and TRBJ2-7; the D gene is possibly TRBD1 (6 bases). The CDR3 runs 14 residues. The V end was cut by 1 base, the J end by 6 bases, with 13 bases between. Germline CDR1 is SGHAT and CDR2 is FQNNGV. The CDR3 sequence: CASSLAQGIGEQYF. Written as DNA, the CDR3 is TGTGCCAGCAGCTTAGCTCAGGGGATCGGCGAGCAGTACTTC.

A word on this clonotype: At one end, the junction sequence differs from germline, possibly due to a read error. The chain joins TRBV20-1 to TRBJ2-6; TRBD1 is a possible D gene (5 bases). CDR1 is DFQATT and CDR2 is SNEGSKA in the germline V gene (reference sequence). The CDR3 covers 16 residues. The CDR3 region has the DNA TGCAGTGCTAGAGATTCGGAGACCTCTGGGGCCAACGTCCTAACTTTC. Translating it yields CSARDSETSGANVLTF.

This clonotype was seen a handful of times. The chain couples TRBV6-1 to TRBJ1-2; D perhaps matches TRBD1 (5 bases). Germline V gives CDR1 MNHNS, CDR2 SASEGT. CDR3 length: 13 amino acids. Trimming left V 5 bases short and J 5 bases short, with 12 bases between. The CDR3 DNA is TGTGCCAGCAGTAGTTTGACAGCTTATGGCTACACCTTC. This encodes CASSSLTAYGYTF.

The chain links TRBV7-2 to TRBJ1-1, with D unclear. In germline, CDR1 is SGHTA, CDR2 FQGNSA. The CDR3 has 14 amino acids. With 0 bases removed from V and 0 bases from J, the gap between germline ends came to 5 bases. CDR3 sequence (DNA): TGTGCCAGCAGCTTAGCACTGGTGAACACTGAAGCTTTCTTT. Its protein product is CASSLALVNTEAFF. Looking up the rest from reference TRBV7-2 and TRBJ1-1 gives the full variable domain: GAGVSQSPSNKVTEKGKDVELRCDPISGHTALYWYRQSLGQGLEFLIYFQGNSAPDKSGLPSDRFSAERTGGSVSTLTIQRTQQEDSAVYLCASSLALVNTEAFFGQGTRLTVV.

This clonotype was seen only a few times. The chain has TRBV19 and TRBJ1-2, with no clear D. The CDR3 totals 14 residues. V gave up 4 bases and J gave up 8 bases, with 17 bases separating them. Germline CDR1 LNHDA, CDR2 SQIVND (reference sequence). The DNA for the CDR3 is TGTGCCAGTAGTACCCAGACTGAGCGTGGAGGCTACACCTTC. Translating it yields CASSTQTERGGYTF.

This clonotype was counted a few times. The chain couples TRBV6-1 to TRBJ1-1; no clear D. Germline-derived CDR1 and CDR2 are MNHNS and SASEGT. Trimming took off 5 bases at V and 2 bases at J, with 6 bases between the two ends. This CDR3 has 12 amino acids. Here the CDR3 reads CASSRVNTEAFF. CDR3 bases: TGTGCCAGCAGTCGAGTAAACACTGAAGCTTTCTTT.

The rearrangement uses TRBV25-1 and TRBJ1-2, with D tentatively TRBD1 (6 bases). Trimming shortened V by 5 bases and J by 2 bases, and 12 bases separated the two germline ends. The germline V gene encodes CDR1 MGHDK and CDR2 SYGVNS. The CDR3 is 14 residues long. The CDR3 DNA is TGTGCCAGCAGTAAAGGACAGTACAACTATGGCTACACCTTC. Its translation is CASSKGQYNYGYTF.

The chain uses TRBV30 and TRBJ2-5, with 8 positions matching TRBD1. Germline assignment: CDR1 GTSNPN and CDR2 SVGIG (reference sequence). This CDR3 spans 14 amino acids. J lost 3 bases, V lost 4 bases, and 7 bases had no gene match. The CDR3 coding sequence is TGTGCCTGGATGGACAGGGTTGTTGAAGAGACCCAGTACTTC. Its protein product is CAWMDRVVEETQYF.

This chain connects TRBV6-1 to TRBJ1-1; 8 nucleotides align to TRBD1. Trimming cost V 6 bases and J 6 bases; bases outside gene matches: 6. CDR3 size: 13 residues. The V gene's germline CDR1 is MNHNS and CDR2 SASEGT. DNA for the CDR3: TGTGCCAGCAGCACCGGACAGGGCTCTGAAGCTTTCTTT. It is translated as CASSTGQGSEAFF.

CDR3 loop: CASSMVWGDSPLHF. The CDR3 nucleotides read TGTGCCAGTAGTATGGTTTGGGGGGATTCACCCCTCCACTTT. The chain combines TRBV19 with TRBJ1-6; D might be TRBD1 (5 bases). Germline lookup yields CDR1 LNHDA and CDR2 SQIVND (reference sequence). There are 14 residues in the CDR3. The V end lost 3 bases, the J end lost 8 bases, and 11 bases lay between the germline ends.

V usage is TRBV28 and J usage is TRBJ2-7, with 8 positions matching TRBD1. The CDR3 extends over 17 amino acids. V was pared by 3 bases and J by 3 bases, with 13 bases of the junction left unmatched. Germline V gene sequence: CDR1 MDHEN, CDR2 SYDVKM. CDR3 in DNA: TGTGCCAGCAGTTTGGCGGGGACAGGCCCCAACAACTACGAGCAGTACTTC. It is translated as CASSLAGTGPNNYEQYF.

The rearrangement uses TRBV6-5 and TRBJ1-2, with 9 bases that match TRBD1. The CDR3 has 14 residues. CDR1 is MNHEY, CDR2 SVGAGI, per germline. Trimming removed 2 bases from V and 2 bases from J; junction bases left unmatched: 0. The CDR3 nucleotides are TGTGCCAGCAGTTACGGACAGGGGAACTATGGCTACACCTTC. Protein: CASSYGQGNYGYTF.

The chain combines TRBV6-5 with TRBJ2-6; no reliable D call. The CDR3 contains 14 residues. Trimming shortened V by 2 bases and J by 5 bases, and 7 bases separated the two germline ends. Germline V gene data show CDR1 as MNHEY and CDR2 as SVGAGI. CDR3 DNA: TGTGCCAGCAGTTACAGTTTCTGGGCCAACGTCCTGACTTTC. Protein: CASSYSFWANVLTF.

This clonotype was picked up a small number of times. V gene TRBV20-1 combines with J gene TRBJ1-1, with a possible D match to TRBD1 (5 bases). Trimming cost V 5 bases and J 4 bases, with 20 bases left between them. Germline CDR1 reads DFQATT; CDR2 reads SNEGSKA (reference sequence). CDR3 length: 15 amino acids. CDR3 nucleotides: TGCAGTGCTGGACCAAACCTTGGGGCGCGCACTGAAGCTTTCTTT. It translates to CSAGPNLGARTEAFF.

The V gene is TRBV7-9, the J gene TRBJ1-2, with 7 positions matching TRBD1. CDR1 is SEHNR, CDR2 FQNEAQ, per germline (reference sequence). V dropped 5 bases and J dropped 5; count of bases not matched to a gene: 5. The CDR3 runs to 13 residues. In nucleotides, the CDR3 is TGTGCCAGCAGCCGGGACAGCTTATATGGCTACACCTTC. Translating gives CASSRDSLYGYTF. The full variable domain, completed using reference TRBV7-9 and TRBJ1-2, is DTGVSQNPRHKITKRGQNVTFRCDPISEHNRLYWYRQTLGQGPEFLTYFQNEAQLEKSRLLSDRFSAERPKGSFSTLEIQRTEQGDSAMYLCASSRDSLYGYTFGSGTRLTVV.

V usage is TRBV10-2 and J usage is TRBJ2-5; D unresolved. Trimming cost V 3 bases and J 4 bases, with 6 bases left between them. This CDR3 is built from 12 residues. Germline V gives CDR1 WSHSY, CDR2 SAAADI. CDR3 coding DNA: TGCGCCAGCAGTGATTCAGGAGAGACCCAGTACTTC. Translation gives CASSDSGETQYF.

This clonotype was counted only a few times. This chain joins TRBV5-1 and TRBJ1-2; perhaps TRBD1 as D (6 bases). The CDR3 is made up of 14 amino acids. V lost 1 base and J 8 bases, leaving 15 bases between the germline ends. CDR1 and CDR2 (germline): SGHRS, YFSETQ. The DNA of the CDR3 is TGCGCCAGCAGCTTGTCTCCGGGGGCTGAGGGCTACACCTTC. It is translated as CASSLSPGAEGYTF.

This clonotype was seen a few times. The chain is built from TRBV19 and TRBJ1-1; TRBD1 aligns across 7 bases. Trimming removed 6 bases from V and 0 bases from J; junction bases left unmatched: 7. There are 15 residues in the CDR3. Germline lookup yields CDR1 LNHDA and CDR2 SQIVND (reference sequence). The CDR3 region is CASRRQGTMNTEAFF. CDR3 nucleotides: TGTGCCAGTAGGAGACAGGGCACAATGAACACTGAAGCTTTCTTT.

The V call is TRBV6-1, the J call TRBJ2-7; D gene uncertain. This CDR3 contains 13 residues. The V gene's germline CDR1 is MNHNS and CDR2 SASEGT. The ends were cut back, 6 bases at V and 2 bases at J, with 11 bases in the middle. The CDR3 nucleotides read TGTGCCAGCAGCCACCGACCCCCCTACGAGCAGTACTTC. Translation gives CASSHRPPYEQYF.

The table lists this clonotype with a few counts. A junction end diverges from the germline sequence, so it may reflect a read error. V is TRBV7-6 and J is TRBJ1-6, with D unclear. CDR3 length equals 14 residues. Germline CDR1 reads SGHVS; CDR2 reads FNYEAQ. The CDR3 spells CASSPRTDNSPLHF. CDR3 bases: TGTGCTAGCAGCCCGAGGACTGACAATTCACCCCTCCACTTT.

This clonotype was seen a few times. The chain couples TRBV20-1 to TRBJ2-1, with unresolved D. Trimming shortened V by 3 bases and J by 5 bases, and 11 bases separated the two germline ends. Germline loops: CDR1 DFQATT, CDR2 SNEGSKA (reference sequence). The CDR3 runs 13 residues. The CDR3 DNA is TGCAGTGCTAGTGTGTACGGAAACAATGAGCAGTTCTTC. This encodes CSASVYGNNEQFF.

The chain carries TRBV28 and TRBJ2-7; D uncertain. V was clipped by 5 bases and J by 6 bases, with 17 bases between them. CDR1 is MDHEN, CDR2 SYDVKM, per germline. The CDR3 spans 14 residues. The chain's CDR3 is CASSIRSLGSEQYF. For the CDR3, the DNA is TGTGCCAGCAGTATCCGGAGTTTGGGCTCCGAGCAGTACTTC.